These 4 T cell receptor beta chains were sequenced from one sample in a study of neurological immune-mediated disorders. TCRdb recomputed calls from the 5' RACE reads with MiXCR, one row per CDR3 protein. Among tens of thousands of distinct CDR3 sequences, approximately 4.5% were seen once, and the ten largest hold about 21%. The specimen sequenced was PBMCs. The receptors shown here come from a man younger than 30 in good health.

This clonotype occurred many times. The chain carries TRBV5-1 and TRBJ2-2; 13 bases are shared with TRBD2. V shed 4 bases and J 0 bases; nucleotides not matched to a gene: 6. Looked up from germline, CDR1 is SGHRS and CDR2 is YFSETQ. This CDR3 is 18 amino acids long. The CDR3 DNA follows: TGCGCCAGCAGCCTACTAGCGGGGGGGCCCGCGAACACCGGGGAGCTGTTTTTT. Residues: CASSLLAGGPANTGELFF.

This clonotype was recorded at least ten times. This rearrangement joins TRBV9 to TRBJ1-3, with D possibly being TRBD1 (6 bases). Trimming removed 4 bases at V and 1 base at J, with 18 bases between. In germline, CDR1 is SGDLS, CDR2 YYNGEE. The length of the CDR3 is 17 residues. The CDR3 here is CASSPQWGAASGNTIYF. The CDR3, as DNA: TGTGCCAGCAGCCCTCAGTGGGGGGCGGCATCTGGAAACACCATATATTTT.

This clonotype was seen ten or more times. This chain uses TRBV9 with TRBJ2-1, with TRBD1 identical over 7 bases. V shed 3 bases, J shed 6 bases, and the junction held 9 bases outside the gene matches. The germline V gene encodes CDR1 SGDLS and CDR2 YYNGEE. The CDR3 has 15 amino acids. The CDR3 nucleotides read TGTGCCAGCAGCGAGACAGGGACGAGGGGCAATGAGCAGTTCTTC. Protein sequence: CASSETGTRGNEQFF.

At least ten counts were recorded for this clonotype. The chain uses TRBV5-1 and TRBJ2-2; perhaps TRBD1 as D (6 bases). Germline CDR1 and CDR2: SGHRS and YFSETQ. The CDR3 is 15 amino acids. V dropped 1 base and J dropped 6 bases, with 13 bases sitting between them. DNA for the CDR3: TGCGCCAGCAGCTTGACAGGGCTCTTGGCCGGGGAGCTGTTTTTT. Its protein product is CASSLTGLLAGELFF.